Each of the 17 T cell receptor beta chains below was sequenced from the same sample in a study of T-cell memory formation after mild COVID-19. TCRdb passed the 5' RACE reads through MiXCR, listing each CDR3 protein once. There are fewer than 95,000 distinct CDR3 sequences in the sample; 10% to 15% occur only once, and approximately 26% lies in the top ten. The sample comprised PBMCs or a T cell subset sorted from them (not recorded which). Receptor source: an adult woman who had mild COVID-19 (a few samples of this study predate the infection). Cell type and time point are not known.

This clonotype showed up just once. J is TRBJ2-1 and V is TRBV2; possible D gene TRBD2, 5 bases. CDR3 length: 14 amino acids. Trimming removed 3 bases at V and 7 bases at J, with 13 bases between. Per the germline V gene, CDR1 is SNHLY and CDR2 is FYNNEI. The CDR3 sequence is CASSDQEVKNEQFF. DNA for the CDR3: TGTGCCAGCAGTGATCAGGAGGTAAAAAATGAGCAGTTCTTC.

Written as DNA, the CDR3 is TGCGCCAGCAGCGACCATGACGAGGGAGATACGCAGTATTTT. This codes for CASSDHDEGDTQYF. The chain is built from TRBV5-1 and TRBJ2-3, with TRBD2 as a possible D gene (5 bases). The V end was cut by 4 bases, the J end by 5 bases, with 14 bases between. The CDR3 is 14 residues long. Germline values: CDR1 SGHRS, CDR2 YFSETQ.

This clonotype occurred a few times. This chain links TRBV20-1 with TRBJ2-7, with 13 bases lining up with TRBD2. Germline assignment: CDR1 DFQATT and CDR2 SNEGSKA (reference sequence). The CDR3 is 15 residues long. V shed 5 bases, J shed 1 base, and the junction held 5 bases outside the gene matches. This chain's CDR3 is CSARGTSGISYEQYF. The CDR3 DNA follows: TGCAGTGCTCGGGGGACTAGCGGGATTTCCTACGAGCAGTACTTC.

This clonotype was seen more than once but under ten times. The gene calls are TRBV6-2 or TRBV6-3 and TRBJ2-7; TRBD2 agrees at 12 bases. The CDR3 consists of 16 residues. V lost 6 bases and J lost 0; bases outside the gene matches: 6. Germline V gene lookup returns CDR1 MNHEY and CDR2 SVGEGT. DNA for the CDR3: TGTGCCAGCAGCCTCCCGGGACTAGCGGGCTCCTACGAGCAGTACTTC. This codes for CASSLPGLAGSYEQYF.

The gene calls are TRBV24-1 and TRBJ2-3; 8 positions match TRBD2. Germline CDR1 KGHDR, CDR2 SFDVKD. After removal of 4 bases from V and 3 bases from J, the junction contained 8 bases not matched to a gene. CDR3 size: 16 residues. CDR3 amino acids: CATSDHPGLATDTQYF. The CDR3 coding sequence is TGTGCCACCAGTGACCACCCCGGACTAGCAACAGATACGCAGTATTTT.

This clonotype was counted between two and nine times. This chain links TRBV4-3 with TRBJ2-3; D may be TRBD1 (7 bases). CDR1 and CDR2 (germline): LGHNA, YSLEER. V lost 2 bases and J lost 11, with 17 bases in between. This CDR3 region has 14 residues. The CDR3 bases are TGCGCCAGCAGCCAAAGGTGGGGGGACAGAGAGCAGTATTTT. It is translated as CASSQRWGDREQYF.

CDR3 nucleotide sequence: TGTGCCAGCACCTCCTCCGTGAACACTGAAGCTTTCTTT. Amino acid sequence: CASTSSVNTEAFF. The chain combines TRBV4-2 with TRBJ1-1; D gene ambiguous. V lost 7 bases and J 0 bases, leaving 9 bases between the germline ends. CDR3 size: 13 residues. Germline V gene data show CDR1 as LGHNA and CDR2 as YNFKEQ.

V gene TRBV7-6 combines with J gene TRBJ2-7, with D tentatively TRBD1 (5 bases). The CDR3 contains 16 residues. CDR1 is SGHVS, CDR2 FNYEAQ, per germline. V lost 2 bases, J lost 0 bases, and 14 bases lay in between. CDR3 region: CASSLLTDGVSYEQYF. CDR3 DNA: TGTGCCAGCAGCTTATTGACAGATGGAGTCTCCTACGAGCAGTACTTC.

This sequence joins TRBV2 and TRBJ2-1; TRBD2 aligns across 9 bases. The CDR3 sequence is 12 residues long. Germline V gene data show CDR1 as SNHLY and CDR2 as FYNNEI. V was clipped by 9 bases and J by 8 bases; unmatched bases: 5. DNA for the CDR3: TGTGCCAGTAGCGGGAGTATACATGAGCAGTTCTTC. Protein: CASSGSIHEQFF.

This rearrangement joins TRBV19 to TRBJ1-6; D is undetermined. In germline, CDR1 is LNHDA, CDR2 SQIVND (reference sequence). This CDR3 contains 10 residues. Trimming cost V 7 bases and J 14 bases, with 9 bases left between them. CDR3 loop: CASKGVALHF. DNA for the CDR3: TGTGCCAGTAAGGGCGTGGCCCTCCACTTT.

This clonotype showed up just a few times. The chain couples TRBV19 to TRBJ2-7; maybe TRBD1 (6 bases). This CDR3 is 13 amino acids long. The V end was cut by 6 bases, the J end by 2 bases, with 11 bases between. The V gene's germline CDR1 is LNHDA and CDR2 SQIVND (reference sequence). DNA of the CDR3: TGTGCCAGTAGCCTACAGGGTCCCTACGAGCAGTACTTC. As protein: CASSLQGPYEQYF.

The sample holds a few counts of this clonotype. The chain employs TRBV29-1 and TRBJ2-5; 9 bases align to TRBD1. The germline V gene encodes CDR1 SQVTM and CDR2 ANQGSEA. This CDR3 is 18 amino acids long. The junction had 22 bases not matched to a gene; V was cut back by 6 bases and J by 5 bases. Written as DNA, the CDR3 is TGCAGCGTGGTGCTTCTACTAGGGACAGGGCAGGATGGGGAGACCCAGTACTTC. It codes for CSVVLLLGTGQDGETQYF.

This clonotype was found a few times. The rearrangement joins TRBV4-1 to TRBJ2-5; D tentatively fits TRBD1 or TRBD2 (5 bases each). This CDR3 spans 15 amino acids. V dropped 0 bases and J dropped 12 bases, with 20 bases sitting between them. Germline-derived CDR1 and CDR2 are MGHRA and YSYEKL. The CDR3 DNA follows: TGCGCCAGCAGCCAAGAGCAGGGTAGGGGACCTCAGGAGTACTTC. As protein: CASSQEQGRGPQEYF.

This chain joins TRBV7-9 and TRBJ2-1; tentative D call: TRBD2 (5 bases). V lost 1 base to trimming and J lost 4 bases, with 14 bases between them. The CDR3 has 16 residues. CDR1 and CDR2 from the germline V gene are SEHNR and FQNEAQ (reference sequence). CDR3 coding DNA: TGTGCCAGCAGCTTAGTCCAAGCGGTAACTTACAATGAGCAGTTCTTC. Translated, it gives CASSLVQAVTYNEQFF.

The CDR3, as DNA: TGTGCCAGCAGTTATGGTGCAGGGGCGTACACTGAAGCTTTCTTT. Translation gives CASSYGAGAYTEAFF. The chain uses TRBV6-2 or TRBV6-3 and TRBJ1-1; D possibly corresponds to TRBD1 (6 bases). Germline V gene lookup returns CDR1 MNHEY and CDR2 SVGEGT. With 3 bases removed from V and 3 bases from J, the gap between germline ends came to 14 bases. The CDR3 contains 15 residues.

The J gene is TRBJ2-1, the V gene TRBV5-8, with D possibly TRBD1 on 6 matching bases. The CDR3 has 13 amino acids. The V end was cut by 0 bases, the J end by 13 bases, with 14 bases between. Germline values: CDR1 SGHTS, CDR2 YDEGEE. For the CDR3, the DNA is TGTGCCAGCAGCTTGGTCAGGGGTGGGGAACAGTTCTTC. It specifies CASSLVRGGEQFF.

The genes are TRBV6-2 or TRBV6-3 and TRBJ1-2; tentative D call: TRBD1 (6 bases). The germline gives CDR1 MNHEY, CDR2 SVGEGT. Deletions cut 7 bases from V and 2 bases from J, with 11 bases between. The CDR3 is made up of 13 amino acids. CDR3 sequence reads: CASTFGQNYGYTF. The DNA of the CDR3 is TGTGCCAGCACTTTCGGACAGAACTATGGCTACACCTTC.